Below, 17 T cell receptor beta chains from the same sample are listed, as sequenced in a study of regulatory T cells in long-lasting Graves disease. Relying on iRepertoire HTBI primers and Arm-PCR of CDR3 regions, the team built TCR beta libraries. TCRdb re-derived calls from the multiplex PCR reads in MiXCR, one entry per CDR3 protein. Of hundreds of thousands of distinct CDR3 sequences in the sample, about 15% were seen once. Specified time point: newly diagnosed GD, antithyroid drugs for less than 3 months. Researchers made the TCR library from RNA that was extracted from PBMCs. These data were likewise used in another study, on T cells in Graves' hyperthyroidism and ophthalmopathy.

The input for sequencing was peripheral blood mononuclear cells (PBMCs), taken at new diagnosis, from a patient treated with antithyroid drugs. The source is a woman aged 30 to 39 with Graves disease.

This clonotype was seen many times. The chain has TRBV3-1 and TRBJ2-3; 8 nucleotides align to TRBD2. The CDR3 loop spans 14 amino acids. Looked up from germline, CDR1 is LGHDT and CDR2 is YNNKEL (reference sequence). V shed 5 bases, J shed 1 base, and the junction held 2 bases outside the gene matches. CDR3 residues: CASSLAGRTDTQYF. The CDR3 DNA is TGTGCCAGCAGCTTAGCGGGACGCACAGATACGCAGTATTTT.

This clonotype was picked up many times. The CDR3 nucleotides are TGCAGTGCTAGACTAGCGGGAGACACCGGGGAGCTGTTTTTT. Translating gives CSARLAGDTGELFF. The V call is TRBV20-1, the J call TRBJ2-2; TRBD2 aligns across 10 bases. Germline CDR1 and CDR2: DFQATT and SNEGSKA (reference sequence). The CDR3 loop spans 14 amino acids. V lost 2 bases, J lost 3 bases, and 0 bases stayed unmatched.

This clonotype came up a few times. CDR3 residues: CASSLGQGAGANVLTF. CDR3 coding DNA: TGCGCCAGCAGCTTGGGACAGGGAGCCGGGGCCAACGTCCTGACTTTC. The gene calls are TRBV5-1 and TRBJ2-6; TRBD1 matches at 7 bases. Looked up from germline, CDR1 is SGHRS and CDR2 is YFSETQ. The length of the CDR3 is 16 residues. J gave up 4 bases and V 0 bases, and 4 bases lay outside the gene matches. The entire variable domain, with the rest obtained from reference TRBV5-1 and TRBJ2-6, is as follows: KAGVTQTPRYLIKTRGQQVTLSCSPISGHRSVSWYQQTPGQGLQFLFEYFSETQRNKGNFPGRFSGRQFSNSRSEMNVSTLELGDSALYLCASSLGQGAGANVLTFGAGSRLTVL.

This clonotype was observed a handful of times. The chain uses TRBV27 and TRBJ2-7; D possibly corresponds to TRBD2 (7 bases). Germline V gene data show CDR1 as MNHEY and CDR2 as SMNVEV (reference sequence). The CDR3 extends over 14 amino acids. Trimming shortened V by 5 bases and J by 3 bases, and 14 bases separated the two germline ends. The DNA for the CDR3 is TGTGCCAGCAGTCGGAGGGGGGACTACTACGAGCAGTACTTC. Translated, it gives CASSRRGDYYEQYF.

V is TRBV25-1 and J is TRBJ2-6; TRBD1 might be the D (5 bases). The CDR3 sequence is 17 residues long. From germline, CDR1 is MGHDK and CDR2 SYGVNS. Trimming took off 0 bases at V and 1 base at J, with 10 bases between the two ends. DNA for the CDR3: TGTGCCAGCAGTGAATATCCAGGGCAGTCTGGGGCCAACGTCCTGACTTTC. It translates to CASSEYPGQSGANVLTF.

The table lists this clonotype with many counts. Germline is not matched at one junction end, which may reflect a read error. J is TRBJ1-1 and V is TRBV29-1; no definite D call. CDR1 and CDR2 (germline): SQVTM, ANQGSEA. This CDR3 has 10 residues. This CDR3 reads CRVDGVEAFF. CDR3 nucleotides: TGCAGGGTTGATGGGGTTGAAGCTTTCTTT. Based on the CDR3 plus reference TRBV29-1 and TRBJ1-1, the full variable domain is SAVISQKPSRDICQRGTSLTIQCQVDSQVTMMFWYRQQPGQSLTLIATANQGSEATYESGFVIDKFPISRPNLTFSTLTVSNMSPEDSSIYLCRVDGVEAFFGQGTRLTVV.

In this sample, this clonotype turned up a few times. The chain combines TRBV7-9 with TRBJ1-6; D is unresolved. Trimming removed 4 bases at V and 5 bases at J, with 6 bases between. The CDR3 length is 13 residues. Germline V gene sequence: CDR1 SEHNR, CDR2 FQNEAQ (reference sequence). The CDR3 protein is CASSSPNNSPLHF. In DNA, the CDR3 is TGTGCCAGCAGCTCCCCAAATAATTCACCCCTCCACTTT.

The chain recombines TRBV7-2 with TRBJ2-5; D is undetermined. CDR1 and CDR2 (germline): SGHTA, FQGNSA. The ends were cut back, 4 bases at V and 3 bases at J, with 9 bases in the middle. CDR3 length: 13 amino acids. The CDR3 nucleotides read TGTGCCAGCAGCTCAATGGGCAAAGAGACCCAGTACTTC. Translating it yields CASSSMGKETQYF.

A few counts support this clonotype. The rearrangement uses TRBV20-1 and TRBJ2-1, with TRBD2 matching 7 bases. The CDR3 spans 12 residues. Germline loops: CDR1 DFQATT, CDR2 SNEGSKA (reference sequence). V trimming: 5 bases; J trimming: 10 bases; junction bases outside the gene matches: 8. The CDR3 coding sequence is TGCAGTGCTCGGAGAATAGCGGGCGAGCAGTTCTTC. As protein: CSARRIAGEQFF.

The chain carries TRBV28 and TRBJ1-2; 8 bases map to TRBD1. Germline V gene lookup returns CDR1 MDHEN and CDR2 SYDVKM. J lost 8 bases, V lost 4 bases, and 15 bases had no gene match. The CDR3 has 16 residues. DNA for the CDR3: TGTGCCAGCAGTTCTTACAGGGGGTGGGGGCTGGGGGGCTACACCTTC. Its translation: CASSSYRGWGLGGYTF.

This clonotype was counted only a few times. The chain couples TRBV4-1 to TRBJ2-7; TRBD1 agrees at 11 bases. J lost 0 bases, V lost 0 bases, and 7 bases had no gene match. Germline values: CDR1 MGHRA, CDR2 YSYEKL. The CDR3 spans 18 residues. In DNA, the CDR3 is TGCGCCAGCAGCCAAGAAGTTTTCGGGACAGGGGGCTCCTACGAGCAGTACTTC. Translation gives CASSQEVFGTGGSYEQYF.

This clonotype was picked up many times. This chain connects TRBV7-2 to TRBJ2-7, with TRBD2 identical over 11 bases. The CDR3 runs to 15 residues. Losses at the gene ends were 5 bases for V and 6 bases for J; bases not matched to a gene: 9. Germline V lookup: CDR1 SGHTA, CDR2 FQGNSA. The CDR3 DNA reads TGTGCCAGCAGCCTCGTAGCGGGAGGGCCACTCGAGCAGTACTTC. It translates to CASSLVAGGPLEQYF. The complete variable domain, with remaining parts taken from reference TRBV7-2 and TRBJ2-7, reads GAGVSQSPSNKVTEKGKDVELRCDPISGHTALYWYRQSLGQGLEFLIYFQGNSAPDKSGLPSDRFSAERTGGSVSTLTIQRTQQEDSAVYLCASSLVAGGPLEQYFGPGTRLTVT.

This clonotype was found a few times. The CDR3 nucleotides read TGTGCCAGTATAGCTAGCGGGAAAGGATCCAATGAGCAGTTCTTC. Encoded protein: CASIASGKGSNEQFF. The J gene is TRBJ2-1, the V gene TRBV19; 9 bases map to TRBD2. With 7 bases clipped from V and 6 bases from J, the junction kept 10 bases outside the gene matches. CDR1 is LNHDA and CDR2 is SQIVND in the germline V gene (reference sequence). This CDR3 comprises 15 residues.

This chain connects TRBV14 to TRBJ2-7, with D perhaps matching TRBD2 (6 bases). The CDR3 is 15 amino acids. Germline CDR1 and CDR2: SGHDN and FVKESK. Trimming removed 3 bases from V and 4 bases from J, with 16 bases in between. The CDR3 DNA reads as TGTGCCAGCAGCCATTACGACGGGAGTCCATACGAGCAGTACTTC. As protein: CASSHYDGSPYEQYF.

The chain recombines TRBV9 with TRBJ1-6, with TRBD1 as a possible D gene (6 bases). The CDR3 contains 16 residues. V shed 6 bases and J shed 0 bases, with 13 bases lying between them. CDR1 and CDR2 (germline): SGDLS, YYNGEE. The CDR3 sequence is CASIAQTGSYNSPLHF. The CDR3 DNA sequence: TGTGCCAGCATAGCTCAGACAGGCTCCTATAATTCACCCCTCCACTTT.

The CDR3 spells CASSQDRLRGEKLFF. The CDR3 DNA sequence: TGTGCCAGCAGCCAAGACCGACTAAGGGGTGAAAAACTGTTTTTT. The chain couples TRBV6-2 or TRBV6-3 to TRBJ1-4; maybe TRBD1 (5 bases). Trimming cost V 6 bases and J 7 bases, with 18 bases left between them. Germline V gene data show CDR1 as MNHEY and CDR2 as SVGEGT. The CDR3 is made up of 15 amino acids.

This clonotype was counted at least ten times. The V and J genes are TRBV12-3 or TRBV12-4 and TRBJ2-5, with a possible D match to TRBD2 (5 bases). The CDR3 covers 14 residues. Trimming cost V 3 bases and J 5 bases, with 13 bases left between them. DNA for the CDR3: TGTGCCAGCAGTTTTCGGGGTAATTACGAGACCCAGTACTTC. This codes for CASSFRGNYETQYF.